The T cell receptor beta chain under discussion was sequenced for a study of PD-1 blockade in classical Hodgkin lymphoma. Turning to the study itself: Patients in the cohort were put on intravenous nivolumab, 3 mg/kg every 2 weeks.

Using immunoSEQ multiplex PCR, the repertoire was profiled, and TCRdb retains in-frame clones only, with some absent. In the table there are roughly 92,000 clones, over 85% of which are singletons. No patient escaped relapse after autologous stem cell transplantation, and brentuximab vedotin exposure varied. The CDR3 length is 14 residues. Germline-derived CDR1 and CDR2 are WSHSY and SAAADI. Trimming at V came to 4 bases and at J to 2 bases, leaving 2 bases not matched to a gene. The source is a human donor with classical Hodgkin lymphoma. The sample consisted of peripheral blood mononuclear cells (PBMCs), taken at baseline. V usage is TRBV10-2 and J usage is TRBJ2-7; TRBD1 matches 10 bases. CDR3 bases: TGCGCCAGCAGTGCAGACAGGGGGCCCTACGAGCAGTACTTC. Its translation: CASSADRGPYEQYF.